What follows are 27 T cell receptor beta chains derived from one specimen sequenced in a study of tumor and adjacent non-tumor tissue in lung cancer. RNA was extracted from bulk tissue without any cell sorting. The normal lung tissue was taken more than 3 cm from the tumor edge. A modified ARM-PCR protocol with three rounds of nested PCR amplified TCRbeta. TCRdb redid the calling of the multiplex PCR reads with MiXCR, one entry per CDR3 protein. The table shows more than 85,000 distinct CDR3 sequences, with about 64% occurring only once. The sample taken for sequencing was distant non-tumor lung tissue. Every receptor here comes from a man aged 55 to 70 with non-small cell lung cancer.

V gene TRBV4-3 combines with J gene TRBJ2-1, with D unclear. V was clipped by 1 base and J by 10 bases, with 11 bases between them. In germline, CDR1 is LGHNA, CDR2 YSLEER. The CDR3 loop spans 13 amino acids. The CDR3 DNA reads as TGCGCCAGCAGCCAAGCGCTAACTACCGAGCAGTTCTTC. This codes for CASSQALTTEQFF.

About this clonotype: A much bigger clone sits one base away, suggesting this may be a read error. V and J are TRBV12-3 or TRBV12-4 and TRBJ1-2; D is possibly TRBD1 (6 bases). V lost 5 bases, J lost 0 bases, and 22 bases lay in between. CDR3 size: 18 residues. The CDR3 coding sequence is TGTGCCAGCAGTCCGACCCCACAGGGCCCCCAAGCTAACTATGGCTACACCTTC. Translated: CASSPTPQGPQANYGYTF.

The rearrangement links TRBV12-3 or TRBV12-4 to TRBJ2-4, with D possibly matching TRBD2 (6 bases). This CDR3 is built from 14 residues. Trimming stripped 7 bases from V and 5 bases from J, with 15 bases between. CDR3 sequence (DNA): TGTGCCAGCAAATTTGGGACTGCGGAAAACATTCAGTACTTC. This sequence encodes CASKFGTAENIQYF.

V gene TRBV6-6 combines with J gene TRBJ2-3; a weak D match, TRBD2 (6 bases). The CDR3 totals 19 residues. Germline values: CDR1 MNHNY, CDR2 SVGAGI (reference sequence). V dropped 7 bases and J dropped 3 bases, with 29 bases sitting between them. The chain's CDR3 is CASIYTATSSLRETDTQYF. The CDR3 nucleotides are TGTGCCAGCATCTACACTGCAACTAGCTCACTAAGGGAGACAGATACGCAGTATTTT.

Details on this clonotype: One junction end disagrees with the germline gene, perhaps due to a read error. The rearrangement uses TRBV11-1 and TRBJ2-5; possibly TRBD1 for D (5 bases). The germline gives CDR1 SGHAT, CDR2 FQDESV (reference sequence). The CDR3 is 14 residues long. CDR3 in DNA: TGTGCCAGCAGCTCGGACATGTGCCAAGAGACCCAGCACTTC. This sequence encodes CASSSDMCQETQHF.

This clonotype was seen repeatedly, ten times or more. The CDR3 DNA reads TGTGCCAGCAGCTTAGATTGGGACGGCTACACCTTC. Protein sequence: CASSLDWDGYTF. This chain uses TRBV7-9 with TRBJ1-2, with D maybe TRBD1 (5 bases). Germline-derived CDR1 and CDR2 are SEHNR and FQNEAQ (reference sequence). Trimming pared 1 base from V and 8 bases from J, leaving 8 bases between. This CDR3 is built from 12 residues.

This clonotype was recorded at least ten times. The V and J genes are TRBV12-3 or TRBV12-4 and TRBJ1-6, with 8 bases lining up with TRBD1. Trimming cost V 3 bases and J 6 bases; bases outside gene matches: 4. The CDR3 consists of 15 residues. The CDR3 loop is CASSFGRGRNSPLHF. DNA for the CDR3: TGTGCCAGCAGTTTCGGCAGGGGGCGTAATTCACCCCTCCACTTT.

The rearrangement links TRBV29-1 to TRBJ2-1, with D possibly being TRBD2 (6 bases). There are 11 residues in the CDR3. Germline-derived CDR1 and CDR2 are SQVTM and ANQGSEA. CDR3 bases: TGCACCCCATCGACTGGCGGGAATGTGTTCTTC. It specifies CTPSTGGNVFF.

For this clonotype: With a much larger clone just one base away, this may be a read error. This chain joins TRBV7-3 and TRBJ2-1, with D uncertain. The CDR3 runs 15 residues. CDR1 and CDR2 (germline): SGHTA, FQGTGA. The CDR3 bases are TGTGCCAGCAGCTTGATCAGGAGTGGATACAGTGAGCAGTTCTTC. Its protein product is CASSLIRSGYSEQFF.

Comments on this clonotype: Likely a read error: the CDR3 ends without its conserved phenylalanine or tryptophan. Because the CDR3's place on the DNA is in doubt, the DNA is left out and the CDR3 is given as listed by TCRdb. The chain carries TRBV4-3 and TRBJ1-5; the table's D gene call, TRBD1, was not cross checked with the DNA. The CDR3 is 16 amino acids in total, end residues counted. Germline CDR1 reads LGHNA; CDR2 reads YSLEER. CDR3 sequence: CASIQDCGGWVKPHHY.

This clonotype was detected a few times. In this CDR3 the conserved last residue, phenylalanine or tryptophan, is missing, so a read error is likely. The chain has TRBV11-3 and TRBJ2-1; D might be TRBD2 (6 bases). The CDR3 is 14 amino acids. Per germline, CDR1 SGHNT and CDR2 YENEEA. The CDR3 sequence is CASSLGLTYDEQFI. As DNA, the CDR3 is TGTGCCAGCAGCCTGGGACTGACCTACGATGAGCAGTTCATC.

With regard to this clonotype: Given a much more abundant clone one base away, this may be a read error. CDR3 residues: CASSYNGETQYF. The CDR3 nucleotides read TGTGCCAGCAGTTACAACGGAGAGACCCAGTACTTC. The chain combines TRBV6-5 with TRBJ2-5; D uncertain. Deletions cut 2 bases from V and 4 bases from J, with 5 bases between. Germline CDR1 reads MNHEY; CDR2 reads SVGAGI. The CDR3 extends over 12 amino acids.

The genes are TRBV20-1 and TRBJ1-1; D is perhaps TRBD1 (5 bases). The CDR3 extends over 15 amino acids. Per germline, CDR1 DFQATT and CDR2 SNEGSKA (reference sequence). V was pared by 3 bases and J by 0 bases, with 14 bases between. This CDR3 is CSARASGRMNTEAFF. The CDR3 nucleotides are TGCAGTGCTAGGGCCTCGGGACGGATGAACACTGAAGCTTTCTTT.

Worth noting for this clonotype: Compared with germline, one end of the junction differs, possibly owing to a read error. The CDR3 protein is CSARISVRSSCNEQFF. CDR3 bases: TGCAGTGCTAGAATCTCCGTCAGGAGCTCCTGCAATGAGCAGTTCTTC. J is TRBJ2-1 and V is TRBV20-1; no clear D gene. Per germline, CDR1 DFQATT and CDR2 SNEGSKA (reference sequence). The CDR3 sequence is 16 residues long.

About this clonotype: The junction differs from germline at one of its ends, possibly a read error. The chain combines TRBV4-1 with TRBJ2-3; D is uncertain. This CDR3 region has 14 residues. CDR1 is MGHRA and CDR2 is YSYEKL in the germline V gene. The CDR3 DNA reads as TGCGTCAGCAGCCAAGTATTGGTAGGGGATACGCAGTATTTT. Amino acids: CVSSQVLVGDTQYF.

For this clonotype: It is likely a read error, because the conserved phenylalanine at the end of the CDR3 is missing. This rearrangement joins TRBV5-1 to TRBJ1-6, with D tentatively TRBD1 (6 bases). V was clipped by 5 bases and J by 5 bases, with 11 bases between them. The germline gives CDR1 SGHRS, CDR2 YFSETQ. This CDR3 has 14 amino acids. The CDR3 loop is CASRGAIDNSPLHY. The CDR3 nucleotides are TGCGCCAGCAGGGGGGCGATCGATAATTCACCCCTCCACTAT.

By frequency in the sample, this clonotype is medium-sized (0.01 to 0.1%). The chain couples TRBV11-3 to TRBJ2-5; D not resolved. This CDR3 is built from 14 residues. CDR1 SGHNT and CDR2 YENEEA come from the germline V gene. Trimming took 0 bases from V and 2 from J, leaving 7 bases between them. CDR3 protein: CASSLESGQETQYF. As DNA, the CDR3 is TGTGCCAGCAGCTTAGAATCGGGTCAAGAGACCCAGTACTTC.

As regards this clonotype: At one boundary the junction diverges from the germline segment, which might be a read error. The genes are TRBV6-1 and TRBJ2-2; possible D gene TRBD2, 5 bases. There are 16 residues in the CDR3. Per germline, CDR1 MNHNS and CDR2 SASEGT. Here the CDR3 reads CARSEARIRRTGELFF. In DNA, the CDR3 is TGTGCCAGAAGTGAAGCGCGGATCAGGAGGACCGGGGAGCTGTTTTTT.

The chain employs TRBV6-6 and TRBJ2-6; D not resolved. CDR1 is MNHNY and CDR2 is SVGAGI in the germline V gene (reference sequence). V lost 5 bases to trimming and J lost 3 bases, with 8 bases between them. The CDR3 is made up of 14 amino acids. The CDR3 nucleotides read TGTGCCAGCAGTAATTCGCATGGGGCCAACGTCCTGACTTTC. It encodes CASSNSHGANVLTF.

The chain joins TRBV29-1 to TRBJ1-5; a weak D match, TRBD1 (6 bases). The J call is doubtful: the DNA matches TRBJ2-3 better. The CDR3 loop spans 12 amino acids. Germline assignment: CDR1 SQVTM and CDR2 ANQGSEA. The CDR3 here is CSVLQGDQPQYF. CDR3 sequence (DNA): TGCAGCGTTCTACAGGGCGATCAGCCCCAGTATTTT.

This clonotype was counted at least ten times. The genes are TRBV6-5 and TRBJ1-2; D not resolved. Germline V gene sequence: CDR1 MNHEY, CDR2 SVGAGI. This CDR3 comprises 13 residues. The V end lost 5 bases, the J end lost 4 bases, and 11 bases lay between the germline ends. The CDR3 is CASSRDNLYGYTF. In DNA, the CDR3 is TGTGCCAGCAGTCGAGACAACCTCTATGGCTACACCTTC.

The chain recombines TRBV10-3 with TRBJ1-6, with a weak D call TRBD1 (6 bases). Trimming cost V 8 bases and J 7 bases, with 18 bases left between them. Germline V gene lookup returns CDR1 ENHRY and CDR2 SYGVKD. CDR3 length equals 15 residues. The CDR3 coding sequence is TGTGCCATCGGGGGGGGCAGCGCTGTAAATTCACCCCTCCACTTT. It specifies CAIGGGSAVNSPLHF.

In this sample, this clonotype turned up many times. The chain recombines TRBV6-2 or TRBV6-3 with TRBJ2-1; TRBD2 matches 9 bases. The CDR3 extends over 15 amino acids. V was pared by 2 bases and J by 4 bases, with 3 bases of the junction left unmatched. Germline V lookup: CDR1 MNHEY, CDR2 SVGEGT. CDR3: CASSYASGEYNEQFF. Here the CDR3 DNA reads TGTGCCAGCAGTTACGCTAGCGGGGAGTACAATGAGCAGTTCTTC.

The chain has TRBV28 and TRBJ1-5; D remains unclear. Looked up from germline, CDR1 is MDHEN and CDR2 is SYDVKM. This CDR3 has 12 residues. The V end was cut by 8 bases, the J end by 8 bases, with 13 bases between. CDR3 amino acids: CASGFPPEPQHF. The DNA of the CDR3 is TGTGCCAGCGGGTTTCCTCCTGAGCCCCAGCATTTT.

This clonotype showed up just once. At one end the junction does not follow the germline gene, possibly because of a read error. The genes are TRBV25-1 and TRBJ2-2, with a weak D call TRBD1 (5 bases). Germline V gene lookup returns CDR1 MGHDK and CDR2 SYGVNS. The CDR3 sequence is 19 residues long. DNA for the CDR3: TGTGCTAGCAGCATTACTCTTAAAGGGGCGAAAGCGAACACCGGGGAGCTGTTTTTT. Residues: CASSITLKGAKANTGELFF.

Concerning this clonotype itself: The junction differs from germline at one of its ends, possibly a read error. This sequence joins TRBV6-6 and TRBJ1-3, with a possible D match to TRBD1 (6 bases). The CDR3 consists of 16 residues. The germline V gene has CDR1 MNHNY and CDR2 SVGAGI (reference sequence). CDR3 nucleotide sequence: TGTGCCAGCAGTAGACAGGAGTCAAGCTCTGGAAGCACCATATATTTT. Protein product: CASSRQESSSGSTIYF.

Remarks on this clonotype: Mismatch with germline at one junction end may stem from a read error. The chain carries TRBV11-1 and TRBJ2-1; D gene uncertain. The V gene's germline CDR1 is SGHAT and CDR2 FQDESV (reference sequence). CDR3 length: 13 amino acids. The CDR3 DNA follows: TGTGCCAACAGCTTAGTGGTGGTTCATGAGCAGTTCTTC. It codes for CANSLVVVHEQFF.